The 15 T cell receptor beta chains below come from one sample, sequenced in a study of a mutant IDH1 vaccine in newly diagnosed glioma. Measured with immunoSEQ multiplex PCR; TCRdb has only the in-frame clones, and not every one. Found here are about 33,000 clones, roughly 70% of them singletons; the top ten hold more than 7%. Time point noted: week 47, end of study. With topical imiquimod, each dose of the vaccine consisted of 300 ug of mutant IDH1 20-mer peptide. Their cognate antigens are unknown. This sample comprised PBMCs, obtained from a glioma patient whose treatment included an IDH1 peptide vaccine. The receptor set was obtained from a man in his forties with glioma.

The chain uses TRBV4-1 and TRBJ2-5; 7 nucleotides line up with TRBD1. From germline, CDR1 is MGHRA and CDR2 YSYEKL. J was trimmed by 4 bases and V by 1 base; bases with no gene match: 6. The CDR3 loop spans 15 amino acids. The CDR3 region is CASSQGQGVRETQYF. The CDR3 nucleotides read TGCGCCAGCAGCCAAGGACAGGGAGTGCGAGAGACCCAGTACTTC.

The DNA of the CDR3 is TGCAGTGCTCCTAGGGGGGGAAAACTGTTTTTT. Translating it yields CSAPRGGKLFF. V and J are TRBV20-1 and TRBJ1-4; D is possibly TRBD1 (6 bases). Trimming left V 5 bases short and J 10 bases short, with 11 bases between. Germline V gives CDR1 DFQATT, CDR2 SNEGSKA (reference sequence). This CDR3 contains 11 residues.

The rearrangement uses TRBV7-9 and TRBJ2-3; D unclear. This CDR3 is built from 13 residues. Germline V CDR1 and CDR2: SEHNR, FQNEAQ (reference sequence). The germline V and J ends were trimmed by 4 bases and 6 bases, with 11 bases remaining between them. Here the CDR3 DNA reads TGTGCCAGCAGCTCGGAGATAGGGGATACGCAGTATTTT. Amino acids: CASSSEIGDTQYF.

The rearrangement links TRBV7-8 to TRBJ2-3, with 9 bases that match TRBD1. CDR1 and CDR2 from the germline V gene are SGHVS and FQNEAQ. V was pared by 0 bases and J by 2 bases, with 3 bases of the junction left unmatched. This CDR3 spans 16 amino acids. As DNA, the CDR3 is TGTGCCAGCAGCTTAGCACGGACAGGGGTCACAGATACGCAGTATTTT. This sequence encodes CASSLARTGVTDTQYF.

CDR3 amino acids: CASSLRVAAGGFGEQYV. CDR3 bases: TGTGCCAGCAGCTTAAGGGTGGCGGCAGGGGGCTTCGGGGAGCAGTACGTC. The V gene is TRBV7-7, the J gene TRBJ2-7, with 8 bases fitting TRBD1. V was pared by 2 bases and J by 7 bases, with 16 bases of the junction left unmatched. This CDR3 spans 17 amino acids. Germline lookup yields CDR1 SSHAT and CDR2 FNYEAQ (reference sequence).

This clone was detected only once. The chain links TRBV18 to TRBJ2-2; the D is unclear. The CDR3 sequence is 14 residues long. Germline V gives CDR1 KGHSH, CDR2 LQKENI. V lost 3 bases to trimming and J lost 7 bases, with 12 bases between them. CDR3 sequence: CASSPGTRDGELFF. The CDR3 DNA sequence: TGTGCCAGCTCACCGGGCACAAGGGACGGGGAGCTGTTTTTT.

The chain uses TRBV19 and TRBJ1-1; 9 nucleotides align to TRBD1. Per the germline V gene, CDR1 is LNHDA and CDR2 is SQIVND (reference sequence). Trimming removed 7 bases from V and 3 bases from J; junction bases left unmatched: 6. The length of the CDR3 is 14 residues. The CDR3 DNA is TGTGCCAGTAACCTAAGGACAGGGGACACTGAAGCTTTCTTT. Translation: CASNLRTGDTEAFF.

This sequence joins TRBV11-3 and TRBJ1-1; D is possibly TRBD1 (5 bases). This CDR3 spans 12 amino acids. The germline V gene has CDR1 SGHNT and CDR2 YENEEA. The ends were cut back, 5 bases at V and 3 bases at J, with 7 bases in the middle. CDR3 loop: CASSPRDTEAFF. The CDR3 DNA reads TGTGCCAGCAGCCCCAGGGACACTGAAGCTTTCTTT.

The chain employs TRBV5-4 and TRBJ2-5; D gene unclear. The V end lost 0 bases, the J end lost 2 bases, and 5 bases lay between the germline ends. The CDR3 totals 13 residues. Germline-derived CDR1 and CDR2 are SGHNT and YYREEE (reference sequence). The CDR3 loop reads CASSLDRQETQYF. In DNA form, the CDR3 reads TGTGCCAGCAGCTTGGACAGACAAGAGACCCAGTACTTC.

The chain joins TRBV29-1 to TRBJ1-1; D is possibly TRBD1 (5 bases). This CDR3 spans 15 amino acids. V lost 8 bases, J lost 0 bases, and 19 bases lay in between. Germline lookup yields CDR1 SQVTM and CDR2 ANQGSEA. The CDR3 DNA follows: TGCAGCTCTGGGGACCGGCGCGCTTTGAACACTGAAGCTTTCTTT. Translating gives CSSGDRRALNTEAFF.

This clone turned up a few times. This chain connects TRBV7-2 to TRBJ2-2, with unresolved D. Germline assignment: CDR1 SGHTA and CDR2 FQGNSA. The CDR3 runs 14 residues. Between the trimmed V and J ends, which lost 2 bases and 6 bases, there was a span of 10 bases. The CDR3 DNA sequence: TGTGCCAGCAGCTTAAGGCTAGGATCCGGGGAGCTGTTTTTT. It encodes CASSLRLGSGELFF.

The V gene is TRBV19, the J gene TRBJ2-3; 7 bases align to TRBD2. Losses at the gene ends were 9 bases for V and 6 bases for J; bases not matched to a gene: 9. Looked up from germline, CDR1 is LNHDA and CDR2 is SQIVND (reference sequence). CDR3 size: 13 residues. CDR3 region: CASERDLSDTQYF. The CDR3 bases are TGTGCCAGCGAGCGGGACCTTTCGGATACGCAGTATTTT.

V and J are TRBV6-5 and TRBJ1-1; 8 nucleotides align to TRBD1. In germline, CDR1 is MNHEY, CDR2 SVGAGI. This CDR3 has 16 amino acids. V lost 4 bases, J lost 5 bases, and 12 bases stayed unmatched. CDR3 DNA: TGTGCCAGCAGTTCCGTAGATCAGGGGGCCTGGACTGAAGCTTTCTTT. Translating it yields CASSSVDQGAWTEAFF.

The V call is TRBV19, the J call TRBJ2-5; 10 nucleotides align to TRBD1. The CDR3 has 14 residues. V lost 4 bases, J lost 5 bases, and 4 bases stayed unmatched. Per the germline V gene, CDR1 is LNHDA and CDR2 is SQIVND (reference sequence). The CDR3 sequence is CASSRDRGWETQYF. The CDR3 nucleotides read TGTGCCAGTAGTAGGGACAGGGGTTGGGAGACCCAGTACTTC.

The genes are TRBV7-8 and TRBJ2-1; 9 nucleotides agree with TRBD2. The CDR3 totals 16 residues. The trim removed 3 bases at V and 8 bases at J, leaving 11 bases unmatched. The germline V gene encodes CDR1 SGHVS and CDR2 FQNEAQ. The CDR3: CASSFYGGRDFDEQFF. The CDR3 DNA reads as TGTGCCAGCAGCTTTTACGGCGGGAGGGATTTCGATGAGCAGTTCTTC. Filled out from reference TRBV7-8 and TRBJ2-1, the complete variable domain reads GAGVSQSPRYKVAKRGQDVALRCDPISGHVSLFWYQQALGQGPEFLTYFQNEAQLDKSGLPSDRFFAERPEGSVSTLKIQRTQQEDSAVYLCASSFYGGRDFDEQFFGPGTRLTVL.